This T cell receptor beta chain was sequenced during a study of T-cell reconstitution after alpha-beta-depleted transplantation in children. This clonotype was detected a few times. Unique molecular identifiers featured in how the TCRbeta library was prepared. MiXCR, applied by TCRdb to the PCR reads, yields one record per CDR3 protein. The sample yields 600,000 to 800,000 distinct CDR3 sequences, 13% seen once. Trimming pared 1 base from V and 6 bases from J, leaving 10 bases between. The V gene's germline CDR1 is MGHRA and CDR2 YSYEKL. This CDR3 spans 13 amino acids. The rearrangement links TRBV4-1 to TRBJ2-7, with D unclear. The receptor's source is a girl under 10 years old with congenital amegakaryocytic thrombocytopenia, due to receive a stem cell transplant. Source: PBMCs, taken before TCRalphabeta/CD19-depleted stem cell transplant. The CDR3 spells CASSQVLSPEQYF. CDR3 coding DNA: TGCGCCAGCAGCCAAGTATTGTCTCCCGAGCAGTACTTC.